These T cell receptor beta chains were read from a single sample in a study of blood T cells in healthy people across ages. TCRdb reprocessed the 5' RACE reads with MiXCR, giving one entry per CDR3 protein. The sample has some 1.7 million distinct CDR3 sequences; 28% are singletons. Specimen: blood. All receptors come from a woman in her 30s in good health. The CDR3 runs from the conserved cysteine through the conserved F or W. Fields, in order: J gene, clone size, D gene, V gene, CDR3 DNA, CDR3 protein. D genes are given only for firm matches. Not every row has a clone size; where given, it reads once, few, many or a size class.

>TRBJ1-4|-|TRBD1|TRBV5-1
TGCGCCAGCAGCAGGGGACAGATCGGTGGTGAAAAACTGTTTTTT
CASSRGQIGGEKLFF
>TRBJ2-7|few|TRBD2|TRBV12-3/TRBV12-4
TGTGCCAGCAGTGGCGGGGGTAGCGACGAGCAGTACTTC
CASSGGGSDEQYF
>TRBJ1-4|-|TRBD1|TRBV6-5
TGTGCCAGCAGCTCGGACAGGGTGGGAAAACTGTTTTTT
CASSSDRVGKLFF
>TRBJ2-7|many|TRBD2|TRBV12-3/TRBV12-4
TGTGCCAGCAGTTTAGCGGGAGGGCTTAAGCGGGAGCAGTACTTC
CASSLAGGLKREQYF
>TRBJ1-2|-|-|TRBV5-1
TGCGCCCTCACACCACCGTTTGGAAGAGATTATGGCTACACCTTC
CALTPPFGRDYGYTF
>TRBJ1-2|few|-|TRBV11-2
TGTGCCAGCAGCCTACCAGGGAGTGGTGGCTACACCTTC
CASSLPGSGGYTF
>TRBJ2-2|-|TRBD2|TRBV7-6
TGTGCCAGCAGCTTGGGGACTAGCCCCGGGGAGCTGTTTTTT
CASSLGTSPGELFF
>TRBJ2-1|-|-|TRBV24-1
TGTGCCACCAGTGGTGGATTACACAATGAGCAGTTCTTC
CATSGGLHNEQFF
>TRBJ2-7|many|-|TRBV12-3/TRBV12-4
TGTGCCAGCAGTTATTTCCTAACAGACGAGCAGTACTTC
CASSYFLTDEQYF
>TRBJ2-4|-|-|TRBV5-1
TGCGCCAGCAGCCAGGGCCTGAGGACCGTAGCCAAAAACATTCAGTACTTC
CASSQGLRTVAKNIQYF
>TRBJ2-1|many|-|TRBV29-1
TGCAGCGTTGAAGATTCCTACAATGAGCAGTTCTTC
CSVEDSYNEQFF
>TRBJ2-2|few|-|TRBV5-1
TGCGCCAGCAGCTTGGCCGGGCCGGGCACCGGGGAGCTGTTTTTT
CASSLAGPGTGELFF
>TRBJ2-5|many|-|TRBV29-1
TGCAGCGTTGGACAGGTACGAGGAGAGACCCAGTACTTC
CSVGQVRGETQYF
>TRBJ2-1|few|TRBD1|TRBV6-4
TGTGCCAGCAGTGAGGGGACAGGGGGCTACAATGAGCAGTTCTTC
CASSEGTGGYNEQFF
>TRBJ2-1|few|TRBD2|TRBV4-2
TGTGCCAGCAGCCGCCGGCTAGCGGATTACAATGAGCAGTTCTTC
CASSRRLADYNEQFF
>TRBJ1-1|-|-|TRBV4-1
TGCACCAGCAGCCAAGATCAGGGGTTAAGTACTGAAGCTTTCTTT
CTSSQDQGLSTEAFF
>TRBJ2-6|-|-|TRBV27
TGTGCCACCATTGAACGGGACCTTACGACTACTGGGGCCAACGTCCTGACTTTC
CATIERDLTTTGANVLTF
>TRBJ2-7|-|-|TRBV30
TGTGCCTGGAGTGTACAAGGTTTCTACGAGCAGTACTTC
CAWSVQGFYEQYF
>TRBJ2-1|-|-|TRBV9
TGTGCCAGCAGCGTAGGTACGGACAGATTCTACAATGAGCAGTTCTTC
CASSVGTDRFYNEQFF
>TRBJ1-2|-|TRBD1|TRBV9
TGTGCCAGCAGCGCTTCAGGGGGCCCACCCAAGTTCTATGGCTACACCTTC
CASSASGGPPKFYGYTF
>TRBJ2-3|few|-|TRBV11-2
TGTGCCAGCAGCTTAGAGGCGAACAGGGTGGGAGATACGCAGTATTTT
CASSLEANRVGDTQYF
>TRBJ2-7|-|-|TRBV14
TGTGCCAGCAGCCAAATTCGTAGGGCGACCGAGCAGTACTTC
CASSQIRRATEQYF
>TRBJ2-1|few|TRBD1|TRBV5-1
TGCGCCAGCAGCTTGGTAGGGACAGGGAGCTTTTCGGCGCAGTTCTTC
CASSLVGTGSFSAQFF
>TRBJ2-2|-|-|TRBV2
TGTGCCAGCGGGACGGGGTTCACCGGGGAGCTGTTTTTT
CASGTGFTGELFF
>TRBJ2-3|many|-|TRBV6-2/TRBV6-3
TGTGCCACCGTCGGATCCTCAGCAGCAGATACGCAGTATTTT
CATVGSSAADTQYF
>TRBJ1-5|few|-|TRBV20-1
TGCAGTGCTAGAGACCCCGTATCCAATCAGCCCCAGCATTTT
CSARDPVSNQPQHF
>TRBJ1-1|-|-|TRBV18
TGTGCCAGCTCAGCCCCGCAACCGAACACTGAAGCTTTCTTT
CASSAPQPNTEAFF
>TRBJ2-3|few|-|TRBV7-9
TGTGCCAGCAGCATTGCTAGCACAGATACGCAGTATTTT
CASSIASTDTQYF
>TRBJ2-1|few|TRBD2|TRBV10-3
TGTGCCATCAGCGGGTCGGGGGGGGTGGACAATGAGCAGTTCTTC
CAISGSGGVDNEQFF
>TRBJ2-5|few|-|TRBV2
TGTGCCAGCAGTGCCCTCCAAGTAGCCGCCCAGTACTTC
CASSALQVAAQYF
>TRBJ1-1|-|-|TRBV2
TGTGCCAGCATGGGGGCAGAGTACACTGAAGCTTTCTTT
CASMGAEYTEAFF
>TRBJ2-3|few|-|TRBV20-1
TGCAGTGCTCGACGGACGGGCACAGATACGCAGTATTTT
CSARRTGTDTQYF
>TRBJ2-2|few|-|TRBV7-3
TGTGCCAGCAGTTCGGAGGGAGCCGGGGAGCTGTTTTTT
CASSSEGAGELFF
>TRBJ2-1|-|-|TRBV6-5
TGTACCAGCAGTTACTCGTGGGGTGAGCAGTTCTTC
CTSSYSWGEQFF
>TRBJ2-1|few|TRBD1|TRBV27
TGTGCCAGCAGTGCCCGGGACAGGAGACAGCAGTTCTTC
CASSARDRRQQFF
>TRBJ2-5|few|-|TRBV3-1
TGTGCCAGCAGCCCCCTAAAGCGGGAGACCCAGTACTTC
CASSPLKRETQYF
>TRBJ1-1|-|-|TRBV12-3/TRBV12-4
TGTGCCAGCAACCGTGGCGGGGTCAACACTGAAGCTTTCTTT
CASNRGGVNTEAFF
>TRBJ1-1|-|TRBD1|TRBV5-1
TGCGCCAGCAGCCAGGGGGCGGTCACTGAAGCTTTCTTT
CASSQGAVTEAFF
>TRBJ2-7|-|-|TRBV7-6
TGTGCCATTTCATCAGAGAGAGGCGAGCAGTACTTC
CAISSERGEQYF
>TRBJ1-2|few|TRBD1|TRBV20-1
TGCAGTGCTAGAGTACAGGGGGCCGCGCTGGGCTACACCTTC
CSARVQGAALGYTF
>TRBJ2-5|-|-|TRBV6-6
TGTGCCAGCAGTGACCCTGGGGGGTGGCAAGAGACCCAGTACTTC
CASSDPGGWQETQYF
>TRBJ1-4|once|-|TRBV9
TGTGCCAGCAGCGTCGGGGAAACTGCAACTAATGAAAAACTGTTTTTT
CASSVGETATNEKLFF
>TRBJ1-1|few|-|TRBV4-3
TGCGCCAGCGGCGGAGGCCTCATGAACACTGAAGCTTTCTTT
CASGGGLMNTEAFF
>TRBJ2-5|-|-|TRBV21-1
TGTGCCAGCAGCAAAGCGCTAACAGAAGGAGAGACCCAGTACTTC
CASSKALTEGETQYF
>TRBJ1-2|many|-|TRBV5-1
TGCGCCAGCAGCTTGGATGGGGACTTCTATGGCTACACCTTC
CASSLDGDFYGYTF